This is a list of T cell receptor beta chains from one sample in a study of blood T cell repertoires in COVID-19. Here immunoSEQ multiplex PCR was the method, and the copy in TCRdb shows in-frame clones only, minus some. This table has more than 70,000 clones, 70% to 90% appearing once. The material sequenced was peripheral blood. These receptors were obtained from an elderly woman with acute or convalescent COVID-19. The CDR3 runs from the conserved cysteine through the conserved F or W. D genes are given only for firm matches. A clone size is listed for some rows: how often the clone was seen (once, few, many), or a class if it is expanded.

j_call clone_size v_call d_call cdr3_aa cdr3_nt
TRBJ2-1 . TRBV7-8 TRBD1 CASSLDRGQTNEQFF TGTGCCAGCAGCTTAGACAGGGGGCAAACGAATGAGCAGTTCTTC
TRBJ1-2 . TRBV6-5 . CASRPIGGPYGYTF TGTGCCAGCAGACCCATAGGAGGGCCCTATGGCTACACCTTC
TRBJ1-5 . TRBV5-8 . CASNPGGRSNQPQHF TGTGCCAGCAACCCTGGGGGCAGGTCAAATCAGCCCCAGCATTTT
TRBJ1-1 once TRBV7-9 . CASRSLPYGSAFF TGTGCCAGCAGATCTCTCCCCTACGGGTCAGCTTTCTTT
TRBJ1-5 . TRBV6-6 . CASSYSSGIGDQPQHF TGTGCCAGCAGTTACTCATCAGGGATCGGCGATCAGCCCCAGCATTTT
TRBJ2-7 . TRBV3-1/TRBV3-2 TRBD1 CASSQVDRGLGGQYF TGTGCCAGCAGCCAAGTAGACAGGGGCTTAGGCGGGCAGTACTTC
TRBJ2-2 . TRBV5-1 . CASSFPTGNLGELFF TGCGCCAGCAGCTTTCCCACAGGGAACCTCGGGGAGCTGTTTTTT
TRBJ2-3 once TRBV2 TRBD1 CASSEALGTGGGNTQYF TGTGCCAGCAGTGAAGCGCTGGGGACAGGGGGCGGGAATACGCAGTATTTT
TRBJ2-7 . TRBV2 . CASSEARGSNGEQYF TGTGCCAGCAGTGAAGCGCGAGGAAGTAACGGCGAGCAGTACTTC
TRBJ1-4 few TRBV11-3 TRBD1 CASSRTYGQGANEKLFF TGTGCCAGCAGTAGAACCTATGGACAGGGAGCTAATGAAAAACTGTTTTTT